This T cell receptor (beta chain) was documented in a study of T-cell reconstitution after alpha-beta-depleted transplantation in children. This clonotype has ten or more counts. J lost 3 bases, V lost 3 bases, and 5 bases had no gene match. Germline values: CDR1 SGHDT, CDR2 YYEEEE. The CDR3 loop spans 14 amino acids. Unique molecular identifiers were incorporated into the prepared TCRbeta library. MiXCR was run by TCRdb on the PCR reads, yielding one entry per CDR3 protein. Of about 400,000 distinct CDR3 sequences detected, around 15% appear once; the ten largest clones hold approximately 29%. Material: PBMCs, mostly from graft donor cells, obtained 360 days after TCRalphabeta/CD19-depleted stem cell transplant. The chain recombines TRBV5-6 with TRBJ2-7, with 8 bases lining up with TRBD1. This clonotype originated in a boy in the first two years of life who had a stem cell transplant for Wiskott-Aldrich syndrome, so the T cells may come from the graft donor. CDR3 in amino acids: CASSWGQELYEQYF. Here the CDR3 DNA reads TGTGCCAGCAGCTGGGGACAGGAACTCTACGAGCAGTACTTC.